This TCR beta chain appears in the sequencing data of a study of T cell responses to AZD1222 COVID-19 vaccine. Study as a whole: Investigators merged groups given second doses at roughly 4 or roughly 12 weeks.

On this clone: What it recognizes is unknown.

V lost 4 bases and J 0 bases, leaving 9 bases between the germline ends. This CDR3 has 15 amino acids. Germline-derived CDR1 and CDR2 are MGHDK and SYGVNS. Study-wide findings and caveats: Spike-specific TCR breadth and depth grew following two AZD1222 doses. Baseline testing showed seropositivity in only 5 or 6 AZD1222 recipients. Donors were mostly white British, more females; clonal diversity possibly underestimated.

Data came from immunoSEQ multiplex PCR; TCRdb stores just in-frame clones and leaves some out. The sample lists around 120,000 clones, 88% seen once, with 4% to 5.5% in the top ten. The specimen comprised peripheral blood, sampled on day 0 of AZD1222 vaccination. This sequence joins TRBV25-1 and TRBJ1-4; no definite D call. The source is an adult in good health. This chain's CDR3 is CASSGFPPTNEKLFF. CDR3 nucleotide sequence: TGTGCCAGCAGTGGGTTCCCTCCAACTAATGAAAAACTGTTTTTT.